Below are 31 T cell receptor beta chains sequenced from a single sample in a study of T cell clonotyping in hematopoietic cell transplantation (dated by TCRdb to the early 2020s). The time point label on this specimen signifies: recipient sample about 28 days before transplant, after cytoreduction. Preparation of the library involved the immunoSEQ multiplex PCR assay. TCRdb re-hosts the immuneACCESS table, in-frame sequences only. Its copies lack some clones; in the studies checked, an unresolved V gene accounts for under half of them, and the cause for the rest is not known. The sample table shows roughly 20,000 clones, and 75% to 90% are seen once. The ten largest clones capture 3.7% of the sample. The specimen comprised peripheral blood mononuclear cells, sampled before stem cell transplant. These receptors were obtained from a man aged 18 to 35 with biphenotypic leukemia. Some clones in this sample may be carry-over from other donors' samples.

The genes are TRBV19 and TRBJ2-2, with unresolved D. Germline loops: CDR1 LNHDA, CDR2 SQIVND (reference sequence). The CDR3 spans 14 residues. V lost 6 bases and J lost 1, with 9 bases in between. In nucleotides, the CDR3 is TGTGCCAGTAGACGGCATGAGAACACCGGGGAGCTGTTTTTT. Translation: CASRRHENTGELFF.

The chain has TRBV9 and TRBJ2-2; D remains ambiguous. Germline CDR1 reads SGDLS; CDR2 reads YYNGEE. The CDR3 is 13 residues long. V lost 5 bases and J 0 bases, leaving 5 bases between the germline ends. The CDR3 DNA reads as TGTGCCAGCAGTGACGCGAACACCGGGGAGCTGTTTTTT. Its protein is CASSDANTGELFF.

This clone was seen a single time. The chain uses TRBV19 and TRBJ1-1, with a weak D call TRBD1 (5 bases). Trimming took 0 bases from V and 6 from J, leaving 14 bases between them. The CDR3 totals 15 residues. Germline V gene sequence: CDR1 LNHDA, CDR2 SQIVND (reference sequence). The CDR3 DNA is TGTGCCAGTAGTATAGATAAGTCAGGGCGTCCTGAAGCTTTCTTT. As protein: CASSIDKSGRPEAFF. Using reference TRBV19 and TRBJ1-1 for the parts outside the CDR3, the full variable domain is DGGITQSPKYLFRKEGQNVTLSCEQNLNHDAMYWYRQDPGQGLRLIYYSQIVNDFQKGDIAEGYSVSREKKESFPLTVTSAQKNPTAFYLCASSIDKSGRPEAFFGQGTRLTVV.

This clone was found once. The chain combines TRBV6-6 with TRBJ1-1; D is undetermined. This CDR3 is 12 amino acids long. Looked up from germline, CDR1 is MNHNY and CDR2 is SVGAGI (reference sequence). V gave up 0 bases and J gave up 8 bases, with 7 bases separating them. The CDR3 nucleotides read TGTGCCAGCAGTTACTCGGGAGGGGAAGCTTTCTTT. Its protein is CASSYSGGEAFF.

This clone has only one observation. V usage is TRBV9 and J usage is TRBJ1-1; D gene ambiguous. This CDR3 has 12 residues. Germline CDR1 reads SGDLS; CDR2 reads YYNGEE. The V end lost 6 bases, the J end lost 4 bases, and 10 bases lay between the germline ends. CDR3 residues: CASNNGGTEAFF. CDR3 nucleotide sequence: TGTGCCAGCAACAACGGCGGCACTGAAGCTTTCTTT.

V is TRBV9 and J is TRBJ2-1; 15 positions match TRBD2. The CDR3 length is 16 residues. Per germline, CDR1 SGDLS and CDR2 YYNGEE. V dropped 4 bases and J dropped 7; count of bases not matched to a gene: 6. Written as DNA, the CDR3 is TGTGCCAGCAGCTTCTCCGGGACTAGCGGGAGGAATGAGCAGTTCTTC. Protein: CASSFSGTSGRNEQFF.

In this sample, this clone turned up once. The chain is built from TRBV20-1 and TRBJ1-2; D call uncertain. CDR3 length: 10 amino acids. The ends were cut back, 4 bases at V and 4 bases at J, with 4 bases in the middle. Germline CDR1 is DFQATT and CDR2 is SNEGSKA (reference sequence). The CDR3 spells CSATLYGYTF. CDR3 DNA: TGCAGTGCTACCCTCTATGGCTACACCTTC.

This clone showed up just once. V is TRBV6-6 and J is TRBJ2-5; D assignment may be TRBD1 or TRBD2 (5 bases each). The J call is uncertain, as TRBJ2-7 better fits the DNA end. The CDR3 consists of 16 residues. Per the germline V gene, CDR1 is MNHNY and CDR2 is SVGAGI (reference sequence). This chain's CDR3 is CASSYSSPGSSYEQYF. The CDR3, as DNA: TGTGCCAGCAGTTACTCATCCCCAGGGAGCTCCTACGAGCAGTACTTC.

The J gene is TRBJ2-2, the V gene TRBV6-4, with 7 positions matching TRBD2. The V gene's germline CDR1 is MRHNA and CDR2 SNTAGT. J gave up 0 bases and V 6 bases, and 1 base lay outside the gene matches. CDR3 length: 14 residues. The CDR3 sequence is CASRRGTNTGELFF. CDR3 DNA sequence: TGTGCCAGCAGGCGGGGGACGAACACCGGGGAGCTGTTTTTT.

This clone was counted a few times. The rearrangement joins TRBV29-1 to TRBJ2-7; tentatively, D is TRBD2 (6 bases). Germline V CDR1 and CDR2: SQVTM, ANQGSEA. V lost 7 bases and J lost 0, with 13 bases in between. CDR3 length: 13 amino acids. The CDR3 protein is CSAAEGSSYEQYF. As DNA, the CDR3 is TGCAGCGCTGCGGAGGGGAGCTCCTACGAGCAGTACTTC.

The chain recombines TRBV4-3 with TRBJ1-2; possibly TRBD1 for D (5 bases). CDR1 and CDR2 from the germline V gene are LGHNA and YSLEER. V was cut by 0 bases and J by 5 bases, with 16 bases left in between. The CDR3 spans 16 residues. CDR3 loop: CASSQDWRGGGYGYTF. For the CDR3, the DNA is TGCGCCAGCAGCCAAGATTGGAGGGGCGGGGGGTATGGCTACACCTTC.

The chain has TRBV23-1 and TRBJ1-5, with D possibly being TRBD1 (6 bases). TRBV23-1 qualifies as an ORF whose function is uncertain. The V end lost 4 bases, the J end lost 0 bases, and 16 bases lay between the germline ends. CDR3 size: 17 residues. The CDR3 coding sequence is TGCGCCAGCAGTCCTACCCCTACAGGGCCTAGCAATCAGCCCCAGCATTTT. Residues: CASSPTPTGPSNQPQHF.

CDR3 in DNA: TGTGCCAGCAGCCACGGGAGGGCCGGGGCAGATACGCAGTATTTT. Protein: CASSHGRAGADTQYF. The chain has TRBV14 and TRBJ2-3; 8 bases map to TRBD2. The germline V gene encodes CDR1 SGHDN and CDR2 FVKESK. The CDR3 is 15 residues long. The trim removed 3 bases at V and 4 bases at J, leaving 6 bases unmatched.

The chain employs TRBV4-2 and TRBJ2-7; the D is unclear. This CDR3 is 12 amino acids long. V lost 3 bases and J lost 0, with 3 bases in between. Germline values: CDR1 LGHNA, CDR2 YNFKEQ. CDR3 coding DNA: TGTGCCAGCAGCCATCCCTCCTACGAGCAGTACTTC. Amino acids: CASSHPSYEQYF.

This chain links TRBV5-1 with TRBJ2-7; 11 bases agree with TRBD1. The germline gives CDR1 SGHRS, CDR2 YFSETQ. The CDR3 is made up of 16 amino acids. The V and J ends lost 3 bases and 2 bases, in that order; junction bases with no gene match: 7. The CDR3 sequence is CASSSNRDRGTYEQYF. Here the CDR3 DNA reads TGCGCCAGCAGCTCGAACCGGGACAGGGGGACCTACGAGCAGTACTTC.

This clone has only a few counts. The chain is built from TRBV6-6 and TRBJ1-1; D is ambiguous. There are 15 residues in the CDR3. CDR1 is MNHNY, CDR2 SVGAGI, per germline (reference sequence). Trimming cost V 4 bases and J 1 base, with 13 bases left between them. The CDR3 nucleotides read TGTGCCAGCAGTTTGGGGTACGGTGAGAACACTGAAGCTTTCTTT. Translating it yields CASSLGYGENTEAFF.

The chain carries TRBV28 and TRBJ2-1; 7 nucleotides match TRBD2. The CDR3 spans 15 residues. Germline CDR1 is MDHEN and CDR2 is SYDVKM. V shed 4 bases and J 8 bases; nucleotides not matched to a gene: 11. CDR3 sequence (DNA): TGTGCCAGCAGTTCCTCCCTAGCGGTTATGGATGAGCAGTTCTTC. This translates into CASSSSLAVMDEQFF.

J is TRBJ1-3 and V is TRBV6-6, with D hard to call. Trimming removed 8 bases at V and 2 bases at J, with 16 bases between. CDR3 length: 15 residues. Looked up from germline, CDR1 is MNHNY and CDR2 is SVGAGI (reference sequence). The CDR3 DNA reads TGTGCCAGCTCTTTGACGCCCTCGACTGGAAACACCATATATTTT. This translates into CASSLTPSTGNTIYF.

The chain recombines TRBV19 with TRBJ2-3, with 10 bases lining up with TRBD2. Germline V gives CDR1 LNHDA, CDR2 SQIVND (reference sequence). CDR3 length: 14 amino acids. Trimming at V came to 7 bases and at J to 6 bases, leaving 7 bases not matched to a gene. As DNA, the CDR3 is TGTGCCAGTACACCTTCTAGCGGGGGTGATACGCAGTATTTT. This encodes CASTPSSGGDTQYF.

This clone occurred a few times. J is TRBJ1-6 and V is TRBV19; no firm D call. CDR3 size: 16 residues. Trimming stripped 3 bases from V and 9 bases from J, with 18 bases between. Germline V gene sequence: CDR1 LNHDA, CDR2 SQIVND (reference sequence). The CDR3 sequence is CASSIPGWRRISPLHF. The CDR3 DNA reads TGTGCCAGTAGTATCCCGGGGTGGCGGCGGATTTCACCCCTCCACTTT.

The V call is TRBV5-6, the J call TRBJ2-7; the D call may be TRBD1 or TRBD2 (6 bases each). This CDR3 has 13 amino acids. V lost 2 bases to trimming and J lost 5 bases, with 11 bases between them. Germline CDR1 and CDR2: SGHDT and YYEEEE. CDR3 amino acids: CASSLGGRNEQYF. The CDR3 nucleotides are TGTGCCAGCAGCTTAGGGGGGCGAAACGAGCAGTACTTC.

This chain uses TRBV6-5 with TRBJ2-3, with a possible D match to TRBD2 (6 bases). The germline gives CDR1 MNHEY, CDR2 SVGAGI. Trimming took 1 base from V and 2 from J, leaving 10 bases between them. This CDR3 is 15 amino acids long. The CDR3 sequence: CASSYLAEYTDTQYF. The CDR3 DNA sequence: TGTGCCAGCAGTTACTTAGCGGAGTACACAGATACGCAGTATTTT.

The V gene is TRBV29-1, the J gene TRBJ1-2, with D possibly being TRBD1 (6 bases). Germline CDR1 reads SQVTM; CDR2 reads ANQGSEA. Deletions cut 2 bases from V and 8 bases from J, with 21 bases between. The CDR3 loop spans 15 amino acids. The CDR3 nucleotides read TGCAGCGTTGAATCCAGGGGCCAAAACTATCTCGGCTACACCTTC. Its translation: CSVESRGQNYLGYTF. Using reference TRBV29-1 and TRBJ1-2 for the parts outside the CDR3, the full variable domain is SAVISQKPSRDICQRGTSLTIQCQVDSQVTMMFWYRQQPGQSLTLIATANQGSEATYESGFVIDKFPISRPNLTFSTLTVSNMSPEDSSIYLCSVESRGQNYLGYTFGSGTRLTVV.

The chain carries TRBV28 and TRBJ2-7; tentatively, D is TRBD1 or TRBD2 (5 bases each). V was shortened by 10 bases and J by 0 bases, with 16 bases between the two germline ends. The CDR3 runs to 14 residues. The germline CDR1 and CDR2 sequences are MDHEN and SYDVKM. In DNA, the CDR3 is TGTGCCACCATGGGACCGGTGAGCTCCTACGAGCAGTACTTC. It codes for CATMGPVSSYEQYF.

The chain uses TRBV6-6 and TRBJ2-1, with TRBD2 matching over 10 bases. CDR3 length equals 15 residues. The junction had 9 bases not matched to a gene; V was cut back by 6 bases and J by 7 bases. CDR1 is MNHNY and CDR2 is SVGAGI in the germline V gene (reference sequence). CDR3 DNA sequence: TGTGCCAGCAGCAGCGGGAGGGGGAGGGGAAATGAGCAGTTCTTC. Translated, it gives CASSSGRGRGNEQFF.

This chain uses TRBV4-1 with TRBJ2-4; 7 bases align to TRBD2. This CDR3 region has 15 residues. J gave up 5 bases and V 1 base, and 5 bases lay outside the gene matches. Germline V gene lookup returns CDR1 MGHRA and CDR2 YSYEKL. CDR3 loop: CASSQAGRAENIQYF. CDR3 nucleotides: TGCGCCAGCAGCCAAGCAGGGAGGGCGGAAAACATTCAGTACTTC.

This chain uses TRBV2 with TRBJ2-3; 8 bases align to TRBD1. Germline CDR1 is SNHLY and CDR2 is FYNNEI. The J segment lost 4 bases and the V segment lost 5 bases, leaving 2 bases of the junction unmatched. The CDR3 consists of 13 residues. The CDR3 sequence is CASSLQGADTQYF. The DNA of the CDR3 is TGTGCCAGCAGTTTACAGGGGGCAGATACGCAGTATTTT.

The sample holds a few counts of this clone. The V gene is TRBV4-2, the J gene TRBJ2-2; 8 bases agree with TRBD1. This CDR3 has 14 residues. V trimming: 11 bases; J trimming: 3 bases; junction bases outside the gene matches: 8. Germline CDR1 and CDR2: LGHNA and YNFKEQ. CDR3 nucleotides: TGTGCCTCAAGTGGACAGGGTTACACCGGGGAGCTGTTTTTT. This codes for CASSGQGYTGELFF.

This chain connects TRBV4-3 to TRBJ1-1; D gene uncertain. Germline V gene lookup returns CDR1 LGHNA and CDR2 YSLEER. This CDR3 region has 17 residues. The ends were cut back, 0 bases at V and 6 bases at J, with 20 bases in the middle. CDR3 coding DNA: TGCGCCAGCAGCCAAGATTGGACTGGCATTGTGGCGTCTGAAGCTTTCTTT. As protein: CASSQDWTGIVASEAFF.

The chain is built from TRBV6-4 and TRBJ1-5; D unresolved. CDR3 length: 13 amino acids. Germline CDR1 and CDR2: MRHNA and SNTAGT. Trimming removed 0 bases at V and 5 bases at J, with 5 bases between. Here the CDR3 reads CASSDSPDQPQHF. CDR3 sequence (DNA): TGTGCCAGCAGTGACTCTCCTGATCAGCCCCAGCATTTT.

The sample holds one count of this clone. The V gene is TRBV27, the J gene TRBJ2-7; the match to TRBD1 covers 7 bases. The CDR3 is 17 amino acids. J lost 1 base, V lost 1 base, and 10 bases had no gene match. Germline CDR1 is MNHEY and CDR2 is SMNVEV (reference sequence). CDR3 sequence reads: CASSLLWSGQQSYEQYF. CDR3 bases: TGTGCCAGCAGTTTATTATGGTCGGGACAGCAATCCTACGAGCAGTACTTC.